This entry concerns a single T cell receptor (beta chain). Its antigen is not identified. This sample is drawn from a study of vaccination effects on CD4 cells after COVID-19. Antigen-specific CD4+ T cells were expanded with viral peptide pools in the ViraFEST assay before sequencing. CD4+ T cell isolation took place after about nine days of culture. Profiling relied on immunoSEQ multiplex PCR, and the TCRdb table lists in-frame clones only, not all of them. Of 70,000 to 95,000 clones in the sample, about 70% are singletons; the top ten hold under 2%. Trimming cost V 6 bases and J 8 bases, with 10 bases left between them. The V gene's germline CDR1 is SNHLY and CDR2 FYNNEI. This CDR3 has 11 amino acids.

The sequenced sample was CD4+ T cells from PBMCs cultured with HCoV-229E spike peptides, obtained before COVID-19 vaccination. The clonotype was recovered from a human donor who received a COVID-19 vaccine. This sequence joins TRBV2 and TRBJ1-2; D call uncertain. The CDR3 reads CASSMVGGYTF. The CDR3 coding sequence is TGTGCCAGCAGCATGGTCGGAGGCTACACCTTC.